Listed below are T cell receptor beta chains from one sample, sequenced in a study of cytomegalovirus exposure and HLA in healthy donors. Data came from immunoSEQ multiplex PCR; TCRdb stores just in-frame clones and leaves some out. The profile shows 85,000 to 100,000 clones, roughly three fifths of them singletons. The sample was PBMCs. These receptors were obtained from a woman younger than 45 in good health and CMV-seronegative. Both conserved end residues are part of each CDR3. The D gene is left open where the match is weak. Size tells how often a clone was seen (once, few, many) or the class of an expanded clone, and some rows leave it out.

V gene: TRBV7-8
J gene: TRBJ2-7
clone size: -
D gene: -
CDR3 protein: CASSRSTGKQYF
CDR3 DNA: TGTGCCAGCAGCCGCTCAACGGGGAAGCAGTACTTC

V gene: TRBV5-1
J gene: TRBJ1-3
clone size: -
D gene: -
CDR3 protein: CASSDGVSGNTIYF
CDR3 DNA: TGCGCCAGCAGCGACGGAGTCTCTGGAAACACCATATATTTT

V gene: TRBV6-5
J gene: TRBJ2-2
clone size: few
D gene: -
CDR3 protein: CASSYTRSTGELFF
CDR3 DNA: TGTGCCAGCAGTTACACTAGATCCACCGGGGAGCTGTTTTTT

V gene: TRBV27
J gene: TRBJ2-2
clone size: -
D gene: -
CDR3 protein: CASSLWGRSTGELFF
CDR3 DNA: TGTGCCAGCAGTTTATGGGGGCGTAGCACCGGGGAGCTGTTTTTT

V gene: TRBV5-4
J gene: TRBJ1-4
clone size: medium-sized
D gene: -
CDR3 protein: CASSLGFRSGGKLFF
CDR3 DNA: TGTGCCAGCAGCTTGGGTTTTCGATCGGGGGGGAAACTGTTTTTT

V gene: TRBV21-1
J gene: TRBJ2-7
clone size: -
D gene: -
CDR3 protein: CASRVTGGQGEQYF
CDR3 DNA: TGTGCCAGCAGGGTGACAGGGGGGCAGGGTGAGCAGTACTTC

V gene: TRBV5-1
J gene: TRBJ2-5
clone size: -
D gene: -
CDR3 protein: CASSLSSGKETQYF
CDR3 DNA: TGCGCCAGCAGCTTGTCGAGCGGAAAAGAGACCCAGTACTTC

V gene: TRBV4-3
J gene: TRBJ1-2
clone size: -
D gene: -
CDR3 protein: CASSQEVGVNYGYTF
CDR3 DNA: TGCGCCAGCAGCCAAGAAGTCGGGGTTAACTATGGCTACACCTTC

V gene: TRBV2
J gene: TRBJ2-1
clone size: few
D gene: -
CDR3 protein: CASSPALEEQFF
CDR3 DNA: TGTGCCAGCAGTCCCGCACTAGAGGAGCAGTTCTTC

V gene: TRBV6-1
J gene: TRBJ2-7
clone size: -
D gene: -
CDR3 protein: CAGKRGGGDEQYF
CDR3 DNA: TGTGCCGGAAAAAGGGGGGGCGGCGACGAGCAGTACTTC

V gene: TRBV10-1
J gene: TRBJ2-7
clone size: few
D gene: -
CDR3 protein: CASRIQGYEQYF
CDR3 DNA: TGCGCCAGCAGGATACAGGGCTACGAGCAGTACTTC

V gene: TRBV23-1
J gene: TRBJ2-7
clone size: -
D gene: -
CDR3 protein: CASSHPVSPSSYEQYF
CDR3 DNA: TGCGCCAGCAGTCATCCCGTAAGCCCAAGCTCCTACGAGCAGTACTTC

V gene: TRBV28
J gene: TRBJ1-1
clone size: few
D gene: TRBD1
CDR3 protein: CASGRQGGNTEAFF
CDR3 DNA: TGTGCCAGCGGCCGACAGGGAGGAAACACTGAAGCTTTCTTT

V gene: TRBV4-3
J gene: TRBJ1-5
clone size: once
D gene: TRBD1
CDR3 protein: CASSQGTGDNQPQHF
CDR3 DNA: TGCGCCAGCAGCCAAGGGACAGGAGACAATCAGCCCCAGCATTTT

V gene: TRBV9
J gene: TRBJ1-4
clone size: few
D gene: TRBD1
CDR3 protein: CASSSQRDSPMVKLFF
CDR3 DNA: TGTGCCAGCAGCTCTCAACGGGACAGCCCGATGGTAAAACTGTTTTTT

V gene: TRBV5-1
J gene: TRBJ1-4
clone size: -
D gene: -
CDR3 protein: CASSRGGHANEKLFF
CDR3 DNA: TGCGCCAGCAGCCGGGGGGGACACGCTAATGAAAAACTGTTTTTT

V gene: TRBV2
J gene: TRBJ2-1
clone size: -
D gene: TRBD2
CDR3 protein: CASSVYVAGVFEQFF
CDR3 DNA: TGTGCCAGCAGTGTGTATGTTGCGGGAGTCTTTGAGCAGTTCTTC

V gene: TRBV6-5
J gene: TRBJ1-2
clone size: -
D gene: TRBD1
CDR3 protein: CASSYSFLTGEGYTF
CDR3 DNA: TGTGCCAGCAGTTACTCGTTCTTGACAGGGGAAGGCTACACCTTC

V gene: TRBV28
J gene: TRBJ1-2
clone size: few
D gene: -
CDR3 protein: CASSLGGVGYTF
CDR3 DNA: TGTGCCAGCAGTTTGGGGGGGGTTGGCTACACCTTC

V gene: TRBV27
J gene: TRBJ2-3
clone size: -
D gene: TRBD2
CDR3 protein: CASSLLSGRRGTDTQYF
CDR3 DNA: TGTGCCAGCAGTTTACTGAGCGGGAGGAGAGGCACAGATACGCAGTATTTT

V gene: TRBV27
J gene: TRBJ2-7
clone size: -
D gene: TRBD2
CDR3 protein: CASRHREGSSYEQYF
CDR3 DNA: TGTGCCAGCAGGCATAGGGAGGGCAGCTCCTACGAGCAGTACTTC

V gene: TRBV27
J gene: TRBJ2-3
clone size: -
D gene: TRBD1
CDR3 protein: CASSYRGSRTDTQYF
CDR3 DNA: TGTGCCAGCAGCTACAGGGGGAGTAGGACAGATACGCAGTATTTT

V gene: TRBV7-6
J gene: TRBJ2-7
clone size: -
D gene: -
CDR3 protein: CASSFQDSFYEQYF
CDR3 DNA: TGTGCCAGCAGCTTCCAGGACAGTTTCTACGAGCAGTACTTC

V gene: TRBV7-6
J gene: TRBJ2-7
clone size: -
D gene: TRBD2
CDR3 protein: CASSLGLAGYEQYF
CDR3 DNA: TGTGCCAGCAGCTTGGGACTAGCGGGCTACGAGCAGTACTTC

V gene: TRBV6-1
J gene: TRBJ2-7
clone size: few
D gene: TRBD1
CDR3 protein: CASSEPGGRSYEQYF
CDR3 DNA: TGTGCCAGCAGTGAACCAGGGGGACGCTCCTACGAGCAGTACTTC

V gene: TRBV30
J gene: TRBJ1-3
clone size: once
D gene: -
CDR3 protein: CAWRARSAGNTIYF
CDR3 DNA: TGTGCCTGGAGAGCGAGGAGTGCTGGAAACACCATATATTTT

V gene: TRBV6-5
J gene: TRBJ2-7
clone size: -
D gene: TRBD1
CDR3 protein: CASSGTGNYEQYF
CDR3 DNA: TGTGCCAGCAGCGGGACAGGGAACTACGAGCAGTACTTC

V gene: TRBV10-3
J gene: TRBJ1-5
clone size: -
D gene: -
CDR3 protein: CAISDSHRAQPQHF
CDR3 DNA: TGTGCCATCAGTGATTCCCACAGGGCTCAGCCCCAGCATTTT

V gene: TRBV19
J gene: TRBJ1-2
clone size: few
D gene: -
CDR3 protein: CASSSIGQYGYTF
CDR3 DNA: TGTGCCAGTAGCTCGATTGGACAGTATGGCTACACCTTC

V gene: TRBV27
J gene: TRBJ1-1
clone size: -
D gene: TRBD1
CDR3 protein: CASSITGGNTEAFF
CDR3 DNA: TGTGCCAGCAGTATAACAGGGGGTAACACTGAAGCTTTCTTT

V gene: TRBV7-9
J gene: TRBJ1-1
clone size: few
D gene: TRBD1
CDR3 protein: CASSLMGQVTEAFF
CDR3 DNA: TGTGCCAGCAGCTTAATGGGACAGGTCACTGAAGCTTTCTTT

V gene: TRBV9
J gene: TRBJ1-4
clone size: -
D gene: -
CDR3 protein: CASSVGGGATNEKLFF
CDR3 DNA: TGTGCCAGCAGCGTAGGCGGGGGGGCAACTAATGAAAAACTGTTTTTT

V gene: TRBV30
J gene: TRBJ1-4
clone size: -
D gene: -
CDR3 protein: CAWRKSYEKLFF
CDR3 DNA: TGTGCCTGGAGAAAATCTTATGAAAAACTGTTTTTT

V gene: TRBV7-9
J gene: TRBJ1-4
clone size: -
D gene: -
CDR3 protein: CASSLWQGTEKLFF
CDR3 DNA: TGTGCCAGCAGCTTATGGCAGGGAACTGAAAAACTGTTTTTT

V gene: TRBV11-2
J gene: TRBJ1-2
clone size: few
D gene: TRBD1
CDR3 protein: CASSLGDRFYTF
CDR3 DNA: TGTGCCAGCAGCTTGGGGGACAGATTCTACACCTTC

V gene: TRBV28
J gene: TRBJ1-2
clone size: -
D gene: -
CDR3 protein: CASSLWGSGGVNYGYTF
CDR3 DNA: TGTGCCAGCAGTTTATGGGGAAGCGGCGGGGTAAACTATGGCTACACCTTC

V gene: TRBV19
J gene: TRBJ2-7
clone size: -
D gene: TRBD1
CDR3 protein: CASSIFGTGNEQYF
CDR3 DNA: TGTGCCAGTAGTATCTTCGGGACAGGGAACGAGCAGTACTTC

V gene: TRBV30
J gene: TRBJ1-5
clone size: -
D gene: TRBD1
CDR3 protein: CAWSAGTGEGQPQHF
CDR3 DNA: TGTGCCTGGAGCGCCGGGACAGGGGAAGGTCAGCCCCAGCATTTT

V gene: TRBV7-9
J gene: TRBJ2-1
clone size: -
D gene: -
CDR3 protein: CASSLKRMAAHEQFF
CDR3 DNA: TGTGCCAGCAGCTTAAAGCGAATGGCCGCACATGAGCAGTTCTTC

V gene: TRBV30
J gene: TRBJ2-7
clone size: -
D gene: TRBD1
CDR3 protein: CAWGQGYGGQYF
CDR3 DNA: TGTGCCTGGGGACAGGGGTATGGAGGGCAGTACTTC

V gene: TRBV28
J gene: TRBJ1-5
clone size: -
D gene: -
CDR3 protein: CASSPVGSGGVMQPQHF
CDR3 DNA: TGTGCCAGCAGTCCAGTAGGTTCTGGGGGCGTCATGCAGCCCCAGCATTTT

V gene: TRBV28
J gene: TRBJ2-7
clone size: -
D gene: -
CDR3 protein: CASSFRGPDYEQYF
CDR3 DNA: TGTGCCAGCAGTTTCAGGGGACCAGACTACGAGCAGTACTTC

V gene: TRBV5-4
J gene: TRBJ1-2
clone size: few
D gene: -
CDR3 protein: CASSFPGYGYTF
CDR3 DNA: TGTGCCAGCAGCTTCCCAGGGTATGGCTACACCTTC

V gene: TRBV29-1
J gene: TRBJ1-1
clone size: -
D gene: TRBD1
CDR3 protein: CSVEKVGQSKAFF
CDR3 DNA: TGCAGCGTCGAGAAGGTGGGACAGTCAAAAGCTTTCTTT

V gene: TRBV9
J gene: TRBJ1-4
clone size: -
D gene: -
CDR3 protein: CASTGPHPNEKLFF
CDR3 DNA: TGTGCCAGTACTGGGCCCCACCCAAATGAAAAACTGTTTTTT

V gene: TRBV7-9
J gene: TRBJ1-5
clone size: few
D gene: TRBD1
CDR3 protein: CASSVQGQPQHF
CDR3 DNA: TGTGCCAGCAGCGTACAGGGGCAGCCCCAGCATTTT

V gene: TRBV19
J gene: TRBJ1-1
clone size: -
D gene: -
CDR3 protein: CASSIQGSSTEAFF
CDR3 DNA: TGTGCCAGTAGTATCCAGGGATCGAGCACTGAAGCTTTCTTT

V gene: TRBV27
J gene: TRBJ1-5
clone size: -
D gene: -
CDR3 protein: CASRRQGNGNQPQHF
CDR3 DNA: TGTGCCAGCAGACGGCAGGGGAACGGCAATCAGCCCCAGCATTTT

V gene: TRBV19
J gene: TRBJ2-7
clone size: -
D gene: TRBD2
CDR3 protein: CASSWGLGYSYEQYF
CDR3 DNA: TGTGCCAGTAGTTGGGGACTAGGGTACTCCTACGAGCAGTACTTC

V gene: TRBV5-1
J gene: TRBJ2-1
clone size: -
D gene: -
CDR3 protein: CASRWENEQFF
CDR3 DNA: TGCGCCAGCAGGTGGGAGAATGAGCAGTTCTTC

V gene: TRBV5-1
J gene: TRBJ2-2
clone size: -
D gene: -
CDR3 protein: CASSLEGAGELFF
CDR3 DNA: TGCGCCAGCAGCTTGGAAGGGGCCGGGGAGCTGTTTTTT

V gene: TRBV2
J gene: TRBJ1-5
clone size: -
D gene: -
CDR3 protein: CASSELYQPQHF
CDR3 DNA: TGTGCCAGCAGTGAACTCTATCAGCCCCAGCATTTT

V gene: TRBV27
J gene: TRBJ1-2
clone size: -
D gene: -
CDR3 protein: CASSRGGSTGYTF
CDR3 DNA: TGTGCCAGCAGCCGGGGGGGGTCGACTGGCTACACCTTC